The 8 T cell receptor beta chains presented below share a single source sample, sequenced in a study of control samples from healthy donors and cancer patients. TCRdb's table, derived via immunoSEQ multiplex PCR, lists solely in-frame clones and lacks some. The data hold approximately 170,000 clones, with approximately 90% observed a single time. Sample: blood. These TCRs come from a man under 40 in good health.

The rearrangement uses TRBV29-1 and TRBJ1-2; D is possibly TRBD1 (5 bases). Trimming took 4 bases from V and 4 from J, leaving 19 bases between them. Germline V lookup: CDR1 SQVTM, CDR2 ANQGSEA. CDR3 length: 15 residues. CDR3 DNA: TGCAGCGTTGTCGGGTGGGCAGGGTTGGGCTATGGCTACACCTTC. Encoded protein: CSVVGWAGLGYGYTF.

This clone has only one observation. This CDR3 is also generated by other DNA sequences in the sample. This rearrangement joins TRBV5-1 to TRBJ1-1; D may be TRBD1 (5 bases). The V end lost 0 bases, the J end lost 4 bases, and 7 bases lay between the germline ends. This CDR3 is 13 amino acids long. Germline CDR1 is SGHRS and CDR2 is YFSETQ. CDR3 nucleotide sequence: TGCGCCAGCAGCTTGGGTGGGGGCACTGAAGCTTTCTTT. Translated: CASSLGGGTEAFF.

The chain recombines TRBV24-1 with TRBJ1-5, with 8 positions matching TRBD1. J was trimmed by 3 bases and V by 4 bases; bases with no gene match: 4. The length of the CDR3 is 15 residues. Germline loops: CDR1 KGHDR, CDR2 SFDVKD. For the CDR3, the DNA is TGTGCCACCAGTGACTCGGACAGGGACAATCAGCCCCAGCATTTT. Translated, it gives CATSDSDRDNQPQHF.

This clone came up once. This may be a read error: a much more frequent sequence differs by one nucleotide. In the same sample, other DNA sequences code for this CDR3. The chain combines TRBV6-2 or TRBV6-3 with TRBJ1-5; D may be TRBD1 (5 bases). Germline CDR1 MNHEY, CDR2 SVGEGT. The CDR3 is 16 amino acids. The CDR3 is CASSYSMAGRNQPQHF. CDR3 DNA: TGTGCTAGCAGTTACTCGATGGCAGGGCGCAATCAGCCCCAGCATTTT.

The sample holds a few counts of this clone. The rearrangement joins TRBV11-2 to TRBJ2-2; 8 nucleotides agree with TRBD2. Trimming took 4 bases from V and 5 from J; bases not matched to a gene: 9. From germline, CDR1 is SGHAT and CDR2 FQNNGV. The CDR3 consists of 16 residues. CDR3 region: CASSSFGGGPTGELFF. The CDR3 region has the DNA TGTGCCAGCAGCTCCTTTGGCGGGGGGCCAACCGGGGAGCTGTTTTTT.

V and J are TRBV6-1 and TRBJ2-7; 9 nucleotides line up with TRBD1. CDR3 length equals 16 residues. The J segment lost 6 bases and the V segment lost 0 bases, leaving 9 bases of the junction unmatched. CDR1 and CDR2 from the germline V gene are MNHNS and SASEGT. This CDR3 reads CASSEALGQGRFEQYF. DNA for the CDR3: TGTGCCAGCAGTGAAGCATTGGGACAGGGACGATTCGAGCAGTACTTC.

This rearrangement joins TRBV30 to TRBJ1-5; 10 nucleotides match TRBD1. Unmatched junction bases numbered 5, after V lost 8 bases and J lost 7 bases. Germline V lookup: CDR1 GTSNPN, CDR2 SVGIG (reference sequence). The CDR3 spans 12 residues. The CDR3 DNA follows: TGTGCCCTCGGGACAGGGGAACAGCCCCAGCATTTT. This translates into CALGTGEQPQHF.

The gene calls are TRBV3-1 (or the pseudogene TRBV3-2) and TRBJ2-6, with 10 bases fitting TRBD1. CDR3 length equals 17 residues. Germline-derived CDR1 and CDR2 are LGHDT and YNNKEL (reference sequence). Unmatched junction bases numbered 5, after V lost 4 bases and J lost 2 bases. This chain's CDR3 is CASSRDRGFPGANVLTF. CDR3 nucleotide sequence: TGTGCCAGCAGCCGGGACAGGGGATTCCCTGGGGCCAACGTCCTGACTTTC.